The source of this T cell receptor beta chain is a study of T-cell memory formation after mild COVID-19. Findings and limits, study-wide: Clones shrinking from day 15 to 85 showed even CD4/CD8 mixes; later expanders tilted CD4+.

Amplification by 5'RACE using constant-segment primers produced TCR alpha and TCR beta cDNA libraries that carried sample barcodes and UMIs. TCRdb redid the calling of the 5' RACE reads with MiXCR, one entry per CDR3 protein. The sample lists approximately 190,000 distinct CDR3 sequences, approximately 20% occurring once. This clonotype was detected only a few times. The antigen is unknown. Trimming shortened V by 5 bases and J by 3 bases, and 10 bases separated the two germline ends. This CDR3 has 14 residues. The V gene's germline CDR1 is MDHEN and CDR2 SYDVKM. Sequencing input: PBMCs or a T cell subset sorted from them (not recorded which). The TCR was taken from an adult woman who had mild COVID-19 (a few samples of this study predate the infection). Cell type and time point are not known. The chain couples TRBV28 to TRBJ1-4; D gene uncertain. The CDR3 DNA is TGTGCCAGCAGTCGCAGTCGATCTAATGAAAAACTGTTTTTT. Translation gives CASSRSRSNEKLFF. Together with reference TRBV28 and TRBJ1-4, the CDR3 gives the full variable domain: DVKVTQSSRYLVKRTGEKVFLECVQDMDHENMFWYRQDPGLGLRLIYFSYDVKMKEKGDIPEGYSVSREKKERFSLILESASTNQTSMYLCASSRSRSNEKLFFGSGTQLSVL.